Listed below are T cell receptor beta chains from one sample, sequenced in a study of CD8 T cells in ankylosing spondylitis. TCRdb reprocessed the 5' RACE reads via MiXCR and lists one record per CDR3 protein. The table has roughly 150,000 distinct CDR3 sequences, roughly 34% seen once. Sample: synovial fluid, either unsorted or a sorted T cell fraction (not recorded which). All receptors come from a male donor with ankylosing spondylitis. The CDR3 runs from the conserved cysteine through the conserved F or W. The D gene is left open where the match is weak. The size of a clone is reported for some rows only, either as once, few or many, or as a class for expanded clones.

D gene,CDR3 length,clone size,V gene,J gene,CDR3 DNA,CDR3 protein
NA,14,few,TRBV20-1,TRBJ2-3,TGCAGTGCTAGACCAGGCTATAGCACAGATACGCAGTATTTT,CSARPGYSTDTQYF
NA,16,NA,TRBV20-1,TRBJ1-1,TGCAGTGCTAGAGATGTCCGGGGTGGGGTGAACACTGAAGCTTTCTTT,CSARDVRGGVNTEAFF
NA,15,few,TRBV7-2,TRBJ1-3,TGTGCCAGCAGCGCGGGACCGAGCTCTGGAAACACCATATATTTT,CASSAGPSSGNTIYF
NA,13,NA,TRBV4-3,TRBJ2-4,TGCGCCAGCAGCCAAGGGTGGGGCAACATTCAGTACTTC,CASSQGWGNIQYF
TRBD1,14,few,TRBV7-9,TRBJ1-5,TGTGCCAGCAGCCAACAGGGGGACAATCAGCCCCAGCATTTT,CASSQQGDNQPQHF
TRBD2,19,NA,TRBV4-2,TRBJ2-3,TGTGCCAGCAGCAAGAAGGGAGGTAGCGGGGGGACCAACACAGATACGCAGTATTTT,CASSKKGGSGGTNTDTQYF
NA,12,few,TRBV12-3/TRBV12-4,TRBJ1-2,TGTGCCAGCAGTCGTCCCACCTATGGCTACACCTTC,CASSRPTYGYTF
NA,13,medium-sized,TRBV3-1,TRBJ1-1,TGTGCCAGCAGGGCCGGGAGATACACTGAAGCTTTCTTT,CASRAGRYTEAFF
NA,11,NA,TRBV28,TRBJ1-2,TGTGCCAGCAGTCTACACCGGGGCTACACCTTC,CASSLHRGYTF
NA,13,few,TRBV11-2,TRBJ2-5,TGTGCCAGCAGCTTTTTACTCCAAGAGACCCAGTACTTC,CASSFLLQETQYF
TRBD1,15,few,TRBV7-9,TRBJ2-2,TGTGCCAGCAGCCTGACTACAGGGGACACCGGGGAGCTGTTTTTT,CASSLTTGDTGELFF
TRBD2,16,NA,TRBV18,TRBJ2-1,TGTGCCAGCTCACCCGCTAGCGGGGGGGTTTTGAATGAGCAGTTCTTC,CASSPASGGVLNEQFF
TRBD1,15,NA,TRBV4-2,TRBJ1-1,TGTGCCAGCAGCCAAACGACAGGGATGCGGGGTGAAGCTTTCTTT,CASSQTTGMRGEAFF
NA,15,many,TRBV20-1,TRBJ2-5,TGCAGTGCTAGAGATCGGGTGGTAGGCCTAGAGACCCAGTACTTC,CSARDRVVGLETQYF
NA,13,once,TRBV28,TRBJ2-1,TGTGCCAGCAGACCCCTCGGGAGAGATGAGCAGTTCTTC,CASRPLGRDEQFF
TRBD2,16,few,TRBV29-1,TRBJ2-5,TGCAGCGTTCGAGGGACTAGCGGGCAGTACCAAGAGACCCAGTACTTC,CSVRGTSGQYQETQYF